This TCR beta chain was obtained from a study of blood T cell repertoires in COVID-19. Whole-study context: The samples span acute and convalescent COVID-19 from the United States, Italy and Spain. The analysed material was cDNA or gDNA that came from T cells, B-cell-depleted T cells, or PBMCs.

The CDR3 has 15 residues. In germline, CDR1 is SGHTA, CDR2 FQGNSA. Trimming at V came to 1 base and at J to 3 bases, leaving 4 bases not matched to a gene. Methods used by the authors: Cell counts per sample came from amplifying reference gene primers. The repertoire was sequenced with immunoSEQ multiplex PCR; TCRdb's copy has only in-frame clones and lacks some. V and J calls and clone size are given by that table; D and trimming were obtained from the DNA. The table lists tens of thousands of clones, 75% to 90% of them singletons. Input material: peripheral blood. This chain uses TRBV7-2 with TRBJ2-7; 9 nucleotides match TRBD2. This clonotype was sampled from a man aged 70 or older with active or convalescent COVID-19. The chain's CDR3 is CASSLVPSGDYEQYF. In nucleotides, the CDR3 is TGTGCCAGCAGCTTAGTACCTAGCGGGGACTACGAGCAGTACTTC.